The clone carrying this TCR beta chain was observed at least ten times. What it recognizes is unknown. V dropped 3 bases and J dropped 2; count of bases not matched to a gene: 1. The CDR3 spans 13 residues. Per germline, CDR1 SGHVS and CDR2 FQNEAQ. Via MiXCR, TCRdb re-called the RT-PCR reads, giving one row per CDR3 protein. The sample lists about 240,000 distinct CDR3 sequences; more than 10% were seen once. The data stem from a study of response to subunit inactivated influenza vaccine. General study findings and limits: Authors suggested that a seasonal influenza vaccination recruits few new T cells each time.

The receptor's source is a middle-aged man who received an inactivated influenza vaccine. The V call is TRBV7-8, the J call TRBJ2-7; TRBD1 matches at 7 bases. The specimen comprised non-naive T cells sorted from PBMCs, sampled roughly 2 weeks before vaccination. The CDR3 is CASSLDRPYEQYF. CDR3 DNA sequence: TGTGCCAGCAGCTTGGACAGGCCCTACGAGCAGTACTTC.